This paragraph covers one TCR beta chain sequence. The target antigen is unknown. This record belongs to a study of beta chain features in type 1 diabetes. Regarding the study as a whole: Patients' naive, central memory and regulatory TCRB repertoires appeared more alike than those of healthy donors. All four CD4+ subsets from Type 1 diabetes patients carried moderately but significantly shorter TCRB CDR3s.

CD4+ cells of the naive, central memory, regulatory and stem cell-like memory types were sorted via CD45RO/CCR7/CD25/CD127/CD95/CD27. Per the germline V gene, CDR1 is LGHNT and CDR2 is FRNRAP. The CDR3 consists of 13 residues. Trimming shortened V by 8 bases and J by 6 bases, and 11 bases separated the two germline ends. Expressed TCRB transcripts got sequenced, as all isolated RNA was reverse transcribed. Clones were read by immunoSEQ multiplex PCR, and TCRdb kept only the in-frame ones, dropping some. The sample contains 200,000 to 300,000 clones, about a fifth of which appear only once. The source is a woman in her forties with type 1 diabetes. This sequence joins TRBV12-5 and TRBJ1-6; TRBD1 is a possible D gene (5 bases). Sequencing used naive CD4+ T cells from blood. CDR3 amino acids: CASSQGGNSPLHF. The CDR3 bases are TGTGCTAGTTCTCAGGGTGGTAATTCACCCCTCCACTTT. Based on the CDR3 plus reference TRBV12-5 and TRBJ1-6, the full variable domain is DARVTQTPRHKVTEMGQEVTMRCQPILGHNTVFWYRQTMMQGLELLAYFRNRAPLDDSGMPKDRFSAEMPDATLATLKIQPSEPRDSAVYFCASSQGGNSPLHFGNGTRLTVT.